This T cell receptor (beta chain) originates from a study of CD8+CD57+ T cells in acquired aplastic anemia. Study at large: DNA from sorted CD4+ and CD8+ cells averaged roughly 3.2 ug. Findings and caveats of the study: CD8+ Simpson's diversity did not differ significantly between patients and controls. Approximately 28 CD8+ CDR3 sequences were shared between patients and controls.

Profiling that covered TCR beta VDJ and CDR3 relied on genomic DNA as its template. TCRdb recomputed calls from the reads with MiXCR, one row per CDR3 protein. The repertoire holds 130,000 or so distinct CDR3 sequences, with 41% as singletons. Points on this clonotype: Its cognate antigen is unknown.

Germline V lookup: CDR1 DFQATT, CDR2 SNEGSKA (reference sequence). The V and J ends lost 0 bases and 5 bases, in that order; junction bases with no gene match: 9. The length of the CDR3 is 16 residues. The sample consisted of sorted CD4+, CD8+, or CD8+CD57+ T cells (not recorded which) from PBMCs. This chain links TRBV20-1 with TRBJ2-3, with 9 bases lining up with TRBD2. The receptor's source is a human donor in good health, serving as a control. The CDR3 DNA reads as TGCAGTGCTAGAGATGTGGGCGGGGGGGGTGGAGATACGCAGTATTTT. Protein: CSARDVGGGGGDTQYF.